This T cell receptor beta chain was identified in a study of OX40 agonist ivuxolimab in advanced cancers. Repertoires were generated with immunoSEQ multiplex PCR, while TCRdb's copy carries only in-frame clones and drops some. Among about 83,000 clones, approximately 84% were seen once, and the ten largest hold under 8%. V was pared by 7 bases and J by 6 bases, with 8 bases of the junction left unmatched. The CDR3 is 13 amino acids. CDR1 is LGHNT, CDR2 FRNRAP, per germline. The source of this sequence is an adult with an advanced solid tumor such as melanoma, head and neck, liver or kidney cancer. The specimen was CD4+ or CD8+ T cells sorted from blood, collected in a trial of the OX40 agonist ivuxolimab. This sequence joins TRBV12-5 and TRBJ1-2, with 7 bases that match TRBD1. The CDR3 sequence is CASAPDRVNGYTF. The CDR3 nucleotides are TGTGCTAGTGCCCCCGACAGGGTCAATGGCTACACCTTC.